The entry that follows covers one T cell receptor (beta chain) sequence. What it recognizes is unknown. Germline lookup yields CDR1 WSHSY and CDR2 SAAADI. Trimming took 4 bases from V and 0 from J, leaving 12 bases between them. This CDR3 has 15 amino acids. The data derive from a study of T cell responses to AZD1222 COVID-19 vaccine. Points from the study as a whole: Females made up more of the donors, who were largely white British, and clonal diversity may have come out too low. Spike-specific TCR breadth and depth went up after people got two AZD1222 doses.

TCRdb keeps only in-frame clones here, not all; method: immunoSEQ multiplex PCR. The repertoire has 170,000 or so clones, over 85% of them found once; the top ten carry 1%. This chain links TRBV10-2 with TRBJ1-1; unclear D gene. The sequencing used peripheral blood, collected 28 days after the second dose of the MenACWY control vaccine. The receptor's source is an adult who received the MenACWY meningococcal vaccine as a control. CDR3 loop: CASSGGYAMNTEAFF. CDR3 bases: TGCGCCAGCAGTGGAGGCTACGCGATGAACACTGAAGCTTTCTTT.